The rows below give T cell receptor beta chains drawn from one sample of a study of PD-L1 blockade in urothelial cancer. TCRdb's table, derived via immunoSEQ multiplex PCR, lists solely in-frame clones and lacks some. The sample has fewer than 45,000 clones, more than 70% seen once; the top ten hold approximately 25%. The sequencing here drew on PBMCs, taken around atezolizumab (anti-PD-L1) treatment. The receptors derive from a donor at least 40 years old with urothelial cancer. The CDR3 runs from the conserved cysteine through the conserved F or W. The D gene is left open where the match is weak. Rows may omit the clone size; those that give it use once, few, many or a size class.

D | J | size | V | CDR3 | DNA
- | TRBJ1-3 | - | TRBV4-1 | CASSRLAVSGNTIYF | TGCGCCAGCAGCCGTCTTGCGGTGTCTGGAAACACCATATATTTT
TRBD2 | TRBJ2-5 | - | TRBV19 | CASSPAYGLAGGETQYF | TGTGCCAGTAGTCCCGCCTACGGACTAGCGGGGGGTGAGACCCAGTACTTC
TRBD1 | TRBJ2-7 | once | TRBV11-2 | CASSLGQGPYEQYF | TGTGCCAGCAGCTTAGGACAGGGACCCTACGAGCAGTACTTC
TRBD2 | TRBJ2-1 | - | TRBV7-3 | CASSPLAGSYNEQFF | TGTGCCAGCAGCCCACTAGCGGGATCCTACAATGAGCAGTTCTTC
- | TRBJ2-1 | - | TRBV27 | CASSPSGGGVGAYNEQFF | TGTGCCAGCAGCCCATCGGGAGGGGGCGTGGGGGCCTACAATGAGCAGTTCTTC
TRBD1 | TRBJ1-4 | - | TRBV4-3 | CASSHAGTANEKLFF | TGCGCCAGCAGCCATGCAGGGACAGCAAATGAAAAACTGTTTTTT
TRBD1 | TRBJ2-6 | once | TRBV27 | CASRGDRAGSGANVLTF | TGTGCCAGCAGGGGGGACAGGGCGGGTTCTGGGGCCAACGTCCTGACTTTC
TRBD1 | TRBJ1-2 | - | TRBV28 | CASSKTGAWYGYTF | TGTGCCAGCAGTAAGACAGGGGCTTGGTATGGCTACACCTTC
TRBD1 | TRBJ2-2 | - | TRBV7-2 | CASSLPSGQPTGELFF | TGTGCCAGCAGCCTCCCGTCGGGACAGCCCACCGGGGAGCTGTTTTTT
TRBD1 | TRBJ1-4 | - | TRBV27 | CASSPRQGNNEKLFF | TGTGCCAGCAGTCCCAGACAGGGGAATAATGAAAAACTGTTTTTT
TRBD1 | TRBJ1-3 | few | TRBV13 | CASSPPPPTGGGNTIYF | TGTGCCAGCAGCCCCCCGCCCCCGACAGGGGGTGGAAACACCATATATTTT
- | TRBJ1-4 | once | TRBV5-4 | CASSLDVGQGINEKLFF | TGTGCCAGCAGCTTGGACGTTGGGCAGGGGATTAATGAAAAACTGTTTTTT
- | TRBJ2-3 | - | TRBV7-9 | CASSLGGLGTDTQYF | TGTGCCAGCAGCTTAGGAGGGTTGGGCACAGATACGCAGTATTTT
- | TRBJ1-6 | - | TRBV4-1 | CASSQGPGNSPLHF | TGCGCCAGCAGCCAAGGACCAGGGAATTCACCCCTCCACTTT
TRBD2 | TRBJ2-1 | - | TRBV6-5 | CASRGLVPTAEQFF | TGTGCCAGCAGGGGACTAGTCCCAACGGCTGAGCAGTTCTTC
- | TRBJ2-5 | - | TRBV7-7 | CASSLGSGGQETQYF | TGTGCTAGCAGCTTAGGGTCGGGCGGGCAAGAGACCCAGTACTTC
TRBD2 | TRBJ2-5 | once | TRBV18 | CASSPSGRGETQYF | TGTGCCAGCTCACCTAGCGGGAGAGGGGAGACCCAGTACTTC
- | TRBJ2-3 | - | TRBV5-5 | CASSFDRTPRTDTQYF | TGTGCCAGCAGCTTTGACCGGACACCCCGCACAGATACGCAGTATTTT
TRBD1 | TRBJ2-1 | - | TRBV6-1 | CASTRDRGNNEQFF | TGTGCCAGCACCCGGGACAGGGGTAACAATGAGCAGTTCTTC
- | TRBJ1-1 | few | TRBV21-1 | CASSPDNTEAFF | TGTGCCAGCAGCCCAGATAACACTGAAGCTTTCTTT
TRBD2 | TRBJ2-1 | - | TRBV4-1 | CASSQTPTSGPYNEQFF | TGCGCCAGCAGCCAGACGCCGACTAGCGGGCCCTACAATGAGCAGTTCTTC
TRBD1 | TRBJ1-2 | many | TRBV29-1 | CSVERDSAPGSYGYTF | TGCAGCGTTGAAAGGGACAGTGCCCCGGGCTCCTATGGCTACACCTTC
- | TRBJ1-5 | - | TRBV7-2 | CASSPKRGTGQPQHF | TGTGCCAGCAGCCCCAAGCGGGGGACGGGACAGCCCCAGCATTTT
- | TRBJ1-1 | - | TRBV18 | CASSPNSGGGTEAFF | TGTGCCAGCTCACCCAACAGCGGCGGGGGCACTGAAGCTTTCTTT
- | TRBJ2-7 | - | TRBV19 | CASGRSRDSGEQYF | TGTGCCAGTGGTCGGAGTAGGGACTCGGGCGAGCAGTACTTC
TRBD2 | TRBJ2-5 | - | TRBV27 | CASSPGRGGLAGRTETQYF | TGTGCCAGCAGTCCAGGGCGGGGGGGACTAGCGGGGCGGACGGAGACCCAGTACTTC
- | TRBJ2-5 | - | TRBV7-7 | CASSFSLAQETQYF | TGTGCTAGCAGCTTCAGTCTAGCCCAAGAGACCCAGTACTTC
- | TRBJ2-5 | - | TRBV29-1 | CSARGGSGYQETQYF | TGCAGCGCTAGGGGGGGATCCGGATACCAAGAGACCCAGTACTTC
TRBD2 | TRBJ2-7 | - | TRBV5-1 | CASSSGAGGYEQYF | TGCGCCAGCAGTTCAGGAGCGGGAGGCTACGAGCAGTACTTC
- | TRBJ1-1 | - | TRBV5-1 | CASSGGQVTEAFF | TGCGCCAGCAGTGGGGGCCAGGTAACCGAAGCTTTCTTT
TRBD2 | TRBJ2-3 | - | TRBV4-1 | CASSQRTSGRGDTQYF | TGCGCCAGCAGCCAAAGGACTAGCGGGAGAGGCGATACGCAGTATTTT
TRBD2 | TRBJ2-7 | - | TRBV7-3 | CASSNPGTSGRAGYEQYF | TGTGCCAGCAGCAATCCCGGGACTAGCGGGAGGGCCGGCTACGAGCAGTACTTC
TRBD1 | TRBJ2-1 | - | TRBV2 | CATKREGQGAGEQFF | TGTGCCACCAAGCGGGAGGGACAGGGGGCTGGTGAGCAGTTCTTC
- | TRBJ1-1 | once | TRBV6-5 | CASSPTVNTEAFF | TGTGCCAGCAGCCCGACAGTGAACACTGAAGCTTTCTTT
- | TRBJ1-5 | - | TRBV6-1 | CASIARGNQPQHF | TGTGCCAGCATCGCCCGGGGCAATCAGCCCCAGCATTTT
- | TRBJ2-7 | - | TRBV7-9 | CASSFAQFEQYF | TGTGCCAGCAGCTTCGCACAGTTTGAGCAGTACTTC
TRBD2 | TRBJ2-7 | - | TRBV7-9 | CASSAAASGTEAHEQYF | TGTGCCAGCAGCGCCGCCGCTAGCGGGACGGAGGCCCACGAGCAGTACTTC
- | TRBJ2-3 | once | TRBV11-3 | CASSFFGGSVTDTQYF | TGTGCCAGCAGCTTTTTTGGGGGGAGTGTAACAGATACGCAGTATTTT
TRBD2 | TRBJ2-5 | - | TRBV5-1 | CASSLAPAGGWETQYF | TGCGCCAGCAGCTTGGCCCCAGCGGGAGGGTGGGAGACCCAGTACTTC
TRBD2 | TRBJ2-7 | - | TRBV6-1 | CASRGALAGPYEQYF | TGTGCCAGCAGAGGCGCACTAGCGGGTCCCTACGAGCAGTACTTC
- | TRBJ1-2 | - | TRBV19 | CASSIDGVHGGYGYTF | TGTGCCAGTAGTATAGATGGCGTGCACGGGGGCTATGGCTACACCTTC
TRBD2 | TRBJ2-7 | - | TRBV7-9 | CASSLEGTSDYEQYF | TGTGCCAGCAGCTTAGAGGGGACTAGCGATTACGAGCAGTACTTC
TRBD1 | TRBJ2-4 | - | TRBV4-1 | CASSQARGIQYF | TGCGCCAGCAGCCAAGCCAGGGGGATTCAGTACTTC
TRBD2 | TRBJ2-7 | - | TRBV15 | CATSREVGLAGQYF | TGTGCCACCAGCAGGGAGGTGGGACTAGCGGGACAGTACTTC
TRBD2 | TRBJ2-2 | few | TRBV7-2 | CASSPTGTSGSGGELFF | TGTGCCAGCAGCCCCACCGGGACTAGCGGGAGTGGCGGGGAGCTGTTTTTT
- | TRBJ1-1 | - | TRBV19 | CASSGVVRINTEAFF | TGTGCCAGTAGCGGGGTGGTGCGAATAAACACTGAAGCTTTCTTT
- | TRBJ2-7 | - | TRBV2 | CASSPRLTYEQYF | TGTGCCAGCAGTCCCCGTTTAACCTACGAGCAGTACTTC
TRBD2 | TRBJ2-7 | - | TRBV7-6 | CASSLALAGTPYEQYF | TGTGCCAGCAGCTTAGCTTTAGCGGGGACTCCCTACGAGCAGTACTTC
- | TRBJ2-5 | - | TRBV2 | CASSEGGQLQETQYF | TGTGCCAGCAGTGAAGGGGGGCAGCTTCAAGAGACCCAGTACTTC
- | TRBJ2-3 | - | TRBV7-3 | CASSTTSTDTQYF | TGTGCCAGCAGCACCACTAGCACAGATACGCAGTATTTT
- | TRBJ1-2 | - | TRBV19 | CASSIVGAEMNYGYTF | TGTGCCAGTAGTATAGTGGGGGCAGAAATGAACTATGGCTACACCTTC
TRBD2 | TRBJ2-1 | - | TRBV29-1 | CSGSGTSGSSYNEQFF | TGCAGCGGGTCCGGGACTAGCGGGAGCTCCTACAATGAGCAGTTCTTC
- | TRBJ1-3 | few | TRBV10-2 | CASSEGRGTSGNTIYF | TGCGCCAGCAGTGAGGGGCGGGGGACCTCTGGAAACACCATATATTTT
TRBD2 | TRBJ2-3 | - | TRBV18 | CASSPPGLAGVADTQYF | TGTGCCAGCTCACCACCGGGGCTAGCGGGAGTGGCAGATACGCAGTATTTT
- | TRBJ1-3 | - | TRBV5-4 | CASSLGTASGNTIYF | TGTGCCAGCAGCTTGGGGACAGCCTCTGGAAACACCATATATTTT
- | TRBJ2-7 | once | TRBV6-5 | CASSYSSGHSYEQYF | TGTGCCAGCAGTTACTCAAGCGGGCACTCCTACGAGCAGTACTTC
TRBD1 | TRBJ1-1 | - | TRBV5-1 | CASSLGTGGEAFF | TGCGCCAGCAGCTTAGGGACAGGGGGTGAAGCTTTCTTT